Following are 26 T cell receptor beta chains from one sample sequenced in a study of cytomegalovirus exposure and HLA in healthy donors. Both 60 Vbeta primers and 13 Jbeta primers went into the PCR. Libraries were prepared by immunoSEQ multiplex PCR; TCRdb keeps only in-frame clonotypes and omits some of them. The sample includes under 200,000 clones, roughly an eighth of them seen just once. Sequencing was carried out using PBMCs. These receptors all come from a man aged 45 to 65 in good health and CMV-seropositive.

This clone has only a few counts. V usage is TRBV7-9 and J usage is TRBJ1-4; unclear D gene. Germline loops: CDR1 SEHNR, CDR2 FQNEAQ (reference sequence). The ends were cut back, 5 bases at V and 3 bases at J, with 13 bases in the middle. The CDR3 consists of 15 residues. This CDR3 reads CASSRQGRANEKLFF. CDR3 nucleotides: TGTGCCAGCAGCCGCCAAGGCCGGGCTAATGAAAAACTGTTTTTT.

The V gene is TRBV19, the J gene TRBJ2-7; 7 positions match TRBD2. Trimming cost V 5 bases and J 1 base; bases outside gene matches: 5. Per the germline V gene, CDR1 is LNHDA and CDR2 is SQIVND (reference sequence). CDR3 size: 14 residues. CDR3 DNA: TGTGCCAGTAGTGCGGCGGGAGCATCCTACGAGCAGTACTTC. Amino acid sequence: CASSAAGASYEQYF.

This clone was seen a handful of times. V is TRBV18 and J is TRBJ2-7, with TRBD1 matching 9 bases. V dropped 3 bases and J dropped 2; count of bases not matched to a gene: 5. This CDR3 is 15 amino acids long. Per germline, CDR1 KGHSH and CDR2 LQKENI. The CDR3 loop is CASSPGQGLAYEQYV. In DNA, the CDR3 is TGTGCCAGCTCACCGGGACAGGGTTTAGCCTACGAGCAGTACGTC.

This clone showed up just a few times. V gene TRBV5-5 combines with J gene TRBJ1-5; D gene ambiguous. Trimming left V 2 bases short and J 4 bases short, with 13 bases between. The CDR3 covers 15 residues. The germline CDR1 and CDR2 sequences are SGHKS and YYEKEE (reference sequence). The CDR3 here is CASSFGGSSNQPQHF. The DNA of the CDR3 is TGTGCCAGCAGCTTCGGAGGAAGCTCGAATCAGCCCCAGCATTTT.

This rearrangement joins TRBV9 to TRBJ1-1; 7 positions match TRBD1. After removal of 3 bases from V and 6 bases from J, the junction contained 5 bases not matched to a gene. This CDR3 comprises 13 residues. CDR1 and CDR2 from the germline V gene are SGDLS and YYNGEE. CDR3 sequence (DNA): TGTGCCAGCAGCGGACAGGGCCGTCCTGAAGCTTTCTTT. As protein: CASSGQGRPEAFF.

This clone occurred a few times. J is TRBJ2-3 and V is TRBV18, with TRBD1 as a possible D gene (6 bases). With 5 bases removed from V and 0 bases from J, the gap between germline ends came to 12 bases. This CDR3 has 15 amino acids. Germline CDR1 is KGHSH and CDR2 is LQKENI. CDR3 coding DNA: TGTGCCAGCTCATCCCGACAGGTCAGCACAGATACGCAGTATTTT. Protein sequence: CASSSRQVSTDTQYF. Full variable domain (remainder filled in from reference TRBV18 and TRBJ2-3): NAGVMQNPRHLVRRRGQEARLRCSPMKGHSHVYWYRQLPEEGLKFMVYLQKENIIDESGMPKERFSAEFPKEGPSILRIQQVVRGDSAAYFCASSSRQVSTDTQYFGPGTRLTVL.

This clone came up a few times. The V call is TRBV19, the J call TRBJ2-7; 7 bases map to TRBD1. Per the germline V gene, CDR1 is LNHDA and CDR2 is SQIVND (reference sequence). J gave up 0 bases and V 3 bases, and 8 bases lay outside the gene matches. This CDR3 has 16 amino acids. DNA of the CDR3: TGTGCCAGTAGTATGGCAGGGGGACACGTCTCCTACGAGCAGTACTTC. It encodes CASSMAGGHVSYEQYF.

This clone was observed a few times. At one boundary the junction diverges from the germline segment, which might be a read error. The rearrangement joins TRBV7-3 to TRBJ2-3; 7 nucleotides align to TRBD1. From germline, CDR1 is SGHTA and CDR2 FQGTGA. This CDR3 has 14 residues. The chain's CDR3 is CASSPDRATDAQYF. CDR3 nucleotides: TGTGCCAGCAGCCCCGACAGGGCCACAGATGCGCAGTATTTT.

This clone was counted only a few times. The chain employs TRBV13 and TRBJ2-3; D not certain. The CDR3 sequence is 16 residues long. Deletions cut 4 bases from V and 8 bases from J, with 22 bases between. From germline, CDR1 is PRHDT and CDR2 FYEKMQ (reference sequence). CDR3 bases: TGTGCCAGCAGCTCCCCCCGGAGCATAACTTCGATTACGCAGTATTTT. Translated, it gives CASSSPRSITSITQYF.

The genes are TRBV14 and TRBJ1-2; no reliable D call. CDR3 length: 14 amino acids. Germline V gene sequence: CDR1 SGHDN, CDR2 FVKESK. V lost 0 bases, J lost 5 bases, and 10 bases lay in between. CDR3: CASSQDRLTYGYTF. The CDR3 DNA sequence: TGTGCCAGCAGCCAAGACAGGCTCACATATGGCTACACCTTC.

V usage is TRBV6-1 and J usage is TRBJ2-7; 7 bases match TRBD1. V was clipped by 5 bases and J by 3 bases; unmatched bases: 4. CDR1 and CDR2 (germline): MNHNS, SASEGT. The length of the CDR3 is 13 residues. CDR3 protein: CASSPGQDYEQYF. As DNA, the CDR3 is TGTGCCAGCAGTCCCGGACAGGACTACGAGCAGTACTTC.

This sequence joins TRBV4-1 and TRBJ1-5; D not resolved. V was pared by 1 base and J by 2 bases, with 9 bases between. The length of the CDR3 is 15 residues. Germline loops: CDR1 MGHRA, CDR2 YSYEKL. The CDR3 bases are TGCGCCAGCAGCCAAGTTAACGGGGGCAATCAGCCCCAGCATTTT. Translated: CASSQVNGGNQPQHF.

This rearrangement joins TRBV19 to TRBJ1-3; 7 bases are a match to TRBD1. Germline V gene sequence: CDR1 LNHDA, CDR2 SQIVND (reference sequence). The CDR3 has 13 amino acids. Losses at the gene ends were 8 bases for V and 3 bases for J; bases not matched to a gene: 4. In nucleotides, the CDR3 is TGTGCCAGTGGGGACAGTGATGGAAACACCATATATTTT. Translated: CASGDSDGNTIYF.

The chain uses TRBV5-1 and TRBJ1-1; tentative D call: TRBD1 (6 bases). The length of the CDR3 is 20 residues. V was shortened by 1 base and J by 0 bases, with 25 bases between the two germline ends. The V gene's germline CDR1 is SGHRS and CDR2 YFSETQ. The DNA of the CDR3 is TGCGCCAGCAGCTTGTGGGGGGTCGGCGGGGGCGTGTTGGTGAACACTGAAGCTTTCTTT. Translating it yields CASSLWGVGGGVLVNTEAFF.

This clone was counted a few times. As DNA, the CDR3 is TGTGCCAGCACAATCGGGGGTAGAACTGAAGCTTTCTTT. As protein: CASTIGGRTEAFF. The chain has TRBV28 and TRBJ1-1; D is possibly TRBD1 (5 bases). This CDR3 region has 13 residues. In germline, CDR1 is MDHEN, CDR2 SYDVKM. The V gene lost 7 bases and the J gene lost 5 bases, with 14 bases spanning the gap.

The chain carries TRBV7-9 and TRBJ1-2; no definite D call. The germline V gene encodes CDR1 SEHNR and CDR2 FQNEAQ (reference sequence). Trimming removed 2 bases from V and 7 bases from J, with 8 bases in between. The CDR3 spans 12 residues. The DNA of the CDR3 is TGTGCCAGCAGCTTATCAGGTGGTGGCTACACCTTC. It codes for CASSLSGGGYTF.

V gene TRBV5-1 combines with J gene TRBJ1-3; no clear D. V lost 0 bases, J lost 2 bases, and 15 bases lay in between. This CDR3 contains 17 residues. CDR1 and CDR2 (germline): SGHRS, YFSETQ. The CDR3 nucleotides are TGCGCCAGCAGCTTGGACTTGCCGGGAGCCGCTGGAAACACCATATATTTT. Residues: CASSLDLPGAAGNTIYF.

CDR3 nucleotides: TGTGCCAGTAGTAGAAAGGGGGACAGGGCGGCGGATACGCAGTATTTT. Translation gives CASSRKGDRAADTQYF. The genes are TRBV19 and TRBJ2-3, with 9 bases lining up with TRBD1. This CDR3 is built from 16 residues. Germline values: CDR1 LNHDA, CDR2 SQIVND (reference sequence). V gave up 4 bases and J gave up 6 bases; unmatched junction bases: 11.

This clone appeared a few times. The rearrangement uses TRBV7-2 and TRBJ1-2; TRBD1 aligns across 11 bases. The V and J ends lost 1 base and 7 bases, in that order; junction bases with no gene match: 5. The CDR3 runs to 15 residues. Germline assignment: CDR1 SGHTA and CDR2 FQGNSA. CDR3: CASSLGTGGHFGYTF. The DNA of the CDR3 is TGTGCCAGCAGCTTAGGGACAGGGGGCCACTTTGGCTACACCTTC.

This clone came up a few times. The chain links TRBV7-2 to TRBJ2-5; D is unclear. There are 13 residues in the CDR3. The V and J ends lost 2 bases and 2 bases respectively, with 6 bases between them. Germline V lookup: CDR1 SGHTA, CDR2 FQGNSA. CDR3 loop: CASSLYGQETQYF. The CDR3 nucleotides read TGTGCCAGCAGCTTATACGGTCAAGAGACCCAGTACTTC.

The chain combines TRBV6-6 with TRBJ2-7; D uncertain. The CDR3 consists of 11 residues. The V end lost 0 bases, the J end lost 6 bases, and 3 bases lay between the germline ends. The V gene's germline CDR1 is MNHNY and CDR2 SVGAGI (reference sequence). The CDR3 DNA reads TGTGCCAGCAGTTACTCGAGCGAGCAGTACTTC. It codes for CASSYSSEQYF.

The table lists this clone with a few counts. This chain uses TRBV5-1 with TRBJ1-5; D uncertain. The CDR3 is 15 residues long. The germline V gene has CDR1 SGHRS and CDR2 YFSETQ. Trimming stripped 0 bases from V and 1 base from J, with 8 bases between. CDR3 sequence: CASSLVAGSNQPQHF. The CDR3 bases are TGCGCCAGCAGCTTGGTGGCGGGGAGCAATCAGCCCCAGCATTTT. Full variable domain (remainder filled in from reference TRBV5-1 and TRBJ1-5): KAGVTQTPRYLIKTRGQQVTLSCSPISGHRSVSWYQQTPGQGLQFLFEYFSETQRNKGNFPGRFSGRQFSNSRSEMNVSTLELGDSALYLCASSLVAGSNQPQHFGDGTRLSIL.

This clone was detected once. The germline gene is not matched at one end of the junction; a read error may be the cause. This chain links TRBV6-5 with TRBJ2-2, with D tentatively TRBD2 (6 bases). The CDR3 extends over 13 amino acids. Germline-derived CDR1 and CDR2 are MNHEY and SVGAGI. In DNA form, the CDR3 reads TGTGCCGGCAGTTATTGGGGGGTACGGGAGCTGTTTTTT. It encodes CAGSYWGVRELFF.

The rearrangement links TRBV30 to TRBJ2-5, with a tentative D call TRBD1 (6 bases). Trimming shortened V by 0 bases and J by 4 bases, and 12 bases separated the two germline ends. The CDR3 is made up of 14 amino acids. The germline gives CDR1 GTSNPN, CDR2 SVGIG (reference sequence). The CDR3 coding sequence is TGTGCCTGGAGTGTAGGCGGCAGGGGAGAGACCCAGTACTTC. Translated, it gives CAWSVGGRGETQYF.

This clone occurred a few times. Written as DNA, the CDR3 is TGTGCCAGCAGACACGGCGGGCAGCCCCAGCATTTT. This sequence encodes CASRHGGQPQHF. V usage is TRBV28 and J usage is TRBJ1-5; D is uncertain. This CDR3 is built from 12 residues. Germline V gene lookup returns CDR1 MDHEN and CDR2 SYDVKM. Trimming pared 6 bases from V and 7 bases from J, leaving 10 bases between.

The CDR3 bases are TGTGCCAGCAGCCCATCGGGGGGTTCGAACACCGGGGAGCTGTTTTTT. It yields the protein CASSPSGGSNTGELFF. The chain uses TRBV5-4 and TRBJ2-2; 7 bases map to TRBD2. Germline V lookup: CDR1 SGHNT, CDR2 YYREEE (reference sequence). J lost 0 bases, V lost 4 bases, and 6 bases had no gene match. This CDR3 spans 16 amino acids.